This paragraph covers one T cell receptor beta chain sequence. This sample is drawn from a study of blood T cells in healthy people across ages. A J-beta primer mix and a sample-barcoded 5' primer were used in a second PCR of about 7 to 11 cycles. TCRdb reanalysed the 5' RACE reads using MiXCR and keeps one entry per CDR3 protein. The profile shows 550,000 to 700,000 distinct CDR3 sequences, 25% to 30% of them singletons. Germline-derived CDR1 and CDR2 are MNHEY and SVGEGT. The CDR3 spans 16 residues. The V gene end was trimmed by 8 bases and the J gene end by 4 bases; junction bases not matched to a gene: 8.

The sample taken for sequencing was blood. This clonotype was sampled from a woman aged 70 to 79 in good health. The rearrangement links TRBV6-2 or TRBV6-3 to TRBJ2-2; TRBD2 agrees at 12 bases. The CDR3 DNA is TGTGCCAGCGGGAGACTAGCGGGGGCCCTCACCGGGGAGCTGTTTTTT. Translating gives CASGRLAGALTGELFF.